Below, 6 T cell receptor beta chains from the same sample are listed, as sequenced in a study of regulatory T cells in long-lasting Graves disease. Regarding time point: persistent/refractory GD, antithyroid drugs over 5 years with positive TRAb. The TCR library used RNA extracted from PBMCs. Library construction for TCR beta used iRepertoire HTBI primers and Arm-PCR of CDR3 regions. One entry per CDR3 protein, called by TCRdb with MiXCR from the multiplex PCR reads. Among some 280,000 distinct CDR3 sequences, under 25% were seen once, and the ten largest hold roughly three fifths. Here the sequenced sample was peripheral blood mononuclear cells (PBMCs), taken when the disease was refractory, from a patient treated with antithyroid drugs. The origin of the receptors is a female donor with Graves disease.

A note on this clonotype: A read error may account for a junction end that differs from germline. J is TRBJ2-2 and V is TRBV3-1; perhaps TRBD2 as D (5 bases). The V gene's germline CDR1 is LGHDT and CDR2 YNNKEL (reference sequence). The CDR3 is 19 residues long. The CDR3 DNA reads TGTGCCAGCAGCCAAGTTGTACAGTCCGATCGACTTTTCACCGGGGAGCCGTTTTTT. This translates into CASSQVVQSDRLFTGEPFF.

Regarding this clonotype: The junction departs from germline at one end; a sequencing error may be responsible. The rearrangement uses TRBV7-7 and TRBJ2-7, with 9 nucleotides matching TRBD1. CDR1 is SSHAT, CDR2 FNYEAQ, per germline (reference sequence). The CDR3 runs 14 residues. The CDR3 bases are TGTGCTAGCAGCGTTTCCGGGACAGGGACCGAGCAGTACTTC. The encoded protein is CASSVSGTGTEQYF.

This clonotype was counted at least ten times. Here the CDR3 reads CASSIQGGKPSYEQYF. The CDR3 nucleotides are TGTGCCAGCAGTATACAGGGCGGCAAACCCTCCTACGAGCAGTACTTC. The rearrangement uses TRBV28 and TRBJ2-7; maybe TRBD1 (6 bases). With 5 bases removed from V and 0 bases from J, the gap between germline ends came to 17 bases. CDR1 is MDHEN and CDR2 is SYDVKM in the germline V gene. The length of the CDR3 is 16 residues.

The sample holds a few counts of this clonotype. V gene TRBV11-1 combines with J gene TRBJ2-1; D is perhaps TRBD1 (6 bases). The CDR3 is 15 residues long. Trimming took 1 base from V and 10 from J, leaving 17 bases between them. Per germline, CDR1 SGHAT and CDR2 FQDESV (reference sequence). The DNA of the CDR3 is TGTGCCAGCAGCTTAGGATGGGGGCCTAGGGACGAGCAGTTCTTC. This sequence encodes CASSLGWGPRDEQFF.

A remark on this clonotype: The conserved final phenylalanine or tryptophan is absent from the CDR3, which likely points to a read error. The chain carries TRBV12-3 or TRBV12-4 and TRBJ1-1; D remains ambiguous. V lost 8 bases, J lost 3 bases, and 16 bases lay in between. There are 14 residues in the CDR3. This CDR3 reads CASSPNPGDTEAFL. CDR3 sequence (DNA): TGTGCCAGCTCACCAAATCCCGGAGACACTGAAGCTTTCCTT.

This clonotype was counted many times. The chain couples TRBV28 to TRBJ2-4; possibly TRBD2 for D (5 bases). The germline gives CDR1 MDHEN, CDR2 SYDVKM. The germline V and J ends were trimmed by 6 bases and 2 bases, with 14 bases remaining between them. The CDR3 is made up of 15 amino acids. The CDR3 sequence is CASSPPGISKNIQYF. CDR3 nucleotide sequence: TGTGCCAGCAGCCCACCCGGGATCTCCAAAAACATTCAGTACTTC.